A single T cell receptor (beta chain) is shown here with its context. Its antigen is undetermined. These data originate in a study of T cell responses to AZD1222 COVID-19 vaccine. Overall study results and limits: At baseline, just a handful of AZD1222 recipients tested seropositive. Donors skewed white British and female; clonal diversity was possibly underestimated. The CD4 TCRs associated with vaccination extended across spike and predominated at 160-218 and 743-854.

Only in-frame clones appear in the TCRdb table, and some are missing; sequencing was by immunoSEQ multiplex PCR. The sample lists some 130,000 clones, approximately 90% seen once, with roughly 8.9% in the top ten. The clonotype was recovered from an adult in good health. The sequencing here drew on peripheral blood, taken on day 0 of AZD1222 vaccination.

In DNA, the CDR3 is TGTGCCAGCAGCCAAACTTCCACCCCTTATGGCTACACCTTC. Residues: CASSQTSTPYGYTF. This chain uses TRBV9 with TRBJ1-2; D is uncertain. Trimming removed 4 bases at V and 5 bases at J, with 15 bases between. The CDR3 is 14 amino acids. Germline V gene data show CDR1 as SGDLS and CDR2 as YYNGEE. Supplemented by reference TRBV9 and TRBJ1-2, the full variable domain reads DSGVTQTPKHLITATGQRVTLRCSPRSGDLSVYWYQQSLDQGLQFLIQYYNGEERAKGNILERFSAQQFPDLHSELNLSSLELGDSALYFCASSQTSTPYGYTFGSGTRLTVV.